The entry that follows covers one T cell receptor beta chain sequence. Its antigen remains unidentified. As defined, naive CD8 cells were CD45RO-negative and positively selected for CCR7, with terminally differentiated effector memory CD45RA+ cells excluded. The data derive from a study of shared clonotypes between healthy human individuals. In the study overall: Serving as donors were a couple of women and three men, whose ages spanned 18 to 49. Study observations and caveats: Some naive CD4 clonotypes, about 5.5%, turned up in common across four donors.

The CDR3 has 15 amino acids. V trimming: 6 bases; J trimming: 2 bases; junction bases outside the gene matches: 9. In germline, CDR1 is MDHEN, CDR2 SYDVKM. Only in-frame clones appear in the TCRdb table, and some are missing; sequencing was by immunoSEQ multiplex PCR. The table lists around 2.1 million clones, 90% to 95% of them singletons. The sample taken for sequencing was naive CD8+ T cells from PBMCs. This clonotype was obtained from a man aged 18 to 30 in good health. Some clones in this sample may be carry-over from other donors' samples. The V and J genes are TRBV28 and TRBJ2-7, with 8 bases aligning to TRBD2. CDR3 coding DNA: TGTGCCAGCAGCCGTAGCGGGATAAACCCCTACGAGCAGTACTTC. This translates into CASSRSGINPYEQYF.